The sequence of this TCR beta chain was determined in a study of blood T cell repertoires in COVID-19. About the study: Samples came from the United States, Italy and Spain, spanning acute and convalescent COVID-19. The cDNA or gDNA used as material had been derived from T cells, B-cell-depleted T cells, or PBMCs.

V lost 4 bases and J lost 2, with 12 bases in between. This CDR3 is 14 amino acids long. The germline V gene has CDR1 MGHDK and CDR2 SYGVNS. Per the authors' pipeline: Reference gene primers were amplified, and this amplification served to estimate nucleated cell counts. Here immunoSEQ multiplex PCR was the method, and the copy in TCRdb shows in-frame clones only, minus some. V and J calls and clone size are those listed in that table; D and trimming were worked out from the DNA. The table lists about 250,000 clones, around 83% of them singletons. There are a few counts of this clone. Sample: peripheral blood. This chain links TRBV25-1 with TRBJ2-7, with D tentatively TRBD1 (5 bases). The receptor comes from a man older than 75 with acute or convalescent COVID-19. The CDR3 bases are TGTGCCAGCAGTGGGAGACAGACACCCTACGAGCAGTACTTC. The encoded protein is CASSGRQTPYEQYF.